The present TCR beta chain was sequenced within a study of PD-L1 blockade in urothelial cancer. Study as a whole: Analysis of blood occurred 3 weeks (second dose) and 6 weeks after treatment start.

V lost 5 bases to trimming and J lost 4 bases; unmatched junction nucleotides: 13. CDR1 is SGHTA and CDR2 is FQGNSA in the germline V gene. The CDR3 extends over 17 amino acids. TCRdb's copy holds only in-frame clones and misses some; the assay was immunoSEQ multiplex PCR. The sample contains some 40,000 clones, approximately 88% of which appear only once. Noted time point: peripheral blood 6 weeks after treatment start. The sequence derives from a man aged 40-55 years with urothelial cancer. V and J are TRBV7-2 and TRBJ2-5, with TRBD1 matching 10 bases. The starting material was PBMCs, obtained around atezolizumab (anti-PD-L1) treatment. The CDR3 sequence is CASSQQWTGGRGETQYF. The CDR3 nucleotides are TGTGCCAGCAGCCAACAGTGGACAGGGGGTCGGGGAGAGACCCAGTACTTC.